These T cell receptor beta chains were read from a single sample in a study of response to subunit inactivated influenza vaccine. Each CDR3 protein is one row after TCRdb ran MiXCR on the RT-PCR reads. The sample lists around 200,000 distinct CDR3 sequences, around a tenth seen once, with 9.5% to 13% in the top ten. The sequencing used non-naive T cells sorted from PBMCs, collected on the day of vaccination. The receptors come from a man aged 45-65 years who received an inactivated influenza vaccine. Each CDR3 is given with its conserved first and last residue. Fields, in order: clone size, V gene, J gene, D gene, CDR3 DNA, CDR3 protein. The D gene is left open where the match is weak. Not all rows give a size; the values are once, few, many and, for expanded clones, a class.

size: few; V: TRBV11-3; J: TRBJ2-5; D: TRBD1; DNA: TGTGCCAGCAGCTCCGGGACAGGGGAGGGGACCCAGTACTTC; CDR3: CASSSGTGEGTQYF
size: few; V: TRBV4-3; J: TRBJ2-1; D: TRBD2; DNA: TGCGCCAGCAGCCAACTCCTTCTGACGAGCGGGAGGGGGCAAGGGAATGAGCAGTTCTTC; CDR3: CASSQLLLTSGRGQGNEQFF
size: few; V: TRBV5-1; J: TRBJ1-4; D: -; DNA: TGCGCCAGCAGCTTGAATGGGCGCCAGGGTGAAAAACTGTTTTTT; CDR3: CASSLNGRQGEKLFF
size: many; V: TRBV11-3; J: TRBJ2-1; D: -; DNA: TGTGCCAGCAGCTTAGGGTCCCAGGTGCCAGAGCAGTTCTTC; CDR3: CASSLGSQVPEQFF
size: -; V: TRBV29-1; J: TRBJ2-2; D: -; DNA: TGCAGCGCCGCAAGTGCTTCCGGGGAGCTGTTTTTT; CDR3: CSAASASGELFF
size: once; V: TRBV5-4; J: TRBJ2-2; D: TRBD2; DNA: TGTGCCAGCAGCTTTCCCAGCGGGGGGCCGGGCACCGGGGAGCTGTTTTTT; CDR3: CASSFPSGGPGTGELFF
size: few; V: TRBV7-9; J: TRBJ2-1; D: TRBD2; DNA: TGTGCCAGCAGCTTAGATCTAGCGGGGGCACGCCAGGAGCAGTTCTTC; CDR3: CASSLDLAGARQEQFF
size: -; V: TRBV5-4; J: TRBJ2-5; D: -; DNA: TGTGCCAGCAGCTTGCGGTCCTTTGTAGGAGTAGAGACCCAGTACTTC; CDR3: CASSLRSFVGVETQYF
size: many; V: TRBV9; J: TRBJ1-5; D: TRBD1; DNA: TGTGCCAGCAGCCCAGGGGCAGGGGGAGTGGGGCAGCCCCAGCATTTT; CDR3: CASSPGAGGVGQPQHF
size: many; V: TRBV4-2; J: TRBJ2-5; D: TRBD2; DNA: TGTGCCAGCAGCCATCCGGGGGGTCAAGAGACCCAGTACTTC; CDR3: CASSHPGGQETQYF
size: many; V: TRBV7-2; J: TRBJ1-2; D: TRBD1; DNA: TGTGCCAGCAGCCAACCCGAATATAGGACAGGGTATGGCTACACCTTC; CDR3: CASSQPEYRTGYGYTF
size: -; V: TRBV18; J: TRBJ2-1; D: -; DNA: TGTGCCAGCTCACCGCCAGGGGCCTGGGGCAATGAGCAGTTCTTC; CDR3: CASSPPGAWGNEQFF
size: many; V: TRBV12-3/TRBV12-4; J: TRBJ2-3; D: TRBD2; DNA: TGTGCCAGCAGTTTCGGACTAGCGGGAGCGTCCGATACGCAGTATTTT; CDR3: CASSFGLAGASDTQYF
size: many; V: TRBV20-1; J: TRBJ1-2; D: TRBD1; DNA: TGCAGTGCCCCGGACAGGATCAACTATGGCTACACCTTC; CDR3: CSAPDRINYGYTF
size: -; V: TRBV24-1; J: TRBJ1-1; D: -; DNA: TGTGCCACCCGAGAGATTGGTGCTTTCTTT; CDR3: CATREIGAFF
size: -; V: TRBV5-1; J: TRBJ1-5; D: -; DNA: TGCGCCAGCAGCTTGAGCCCCGGTAGCAATCAGCCCCAGCATTTT; CDR3: CASSLSPGSNQPQHF
size: many; V: TRBV11-2; J: TRBJ2-3; D: -; DNA: TGTGCCAGCAGCTACACCCTCGGGGGGCTCACAGATACGCAGTATTTT; CDR3: CASSYTLGGLTDTQYF
size: few; V: TRBV28; J: TRBJ2-7; D: TRBD1; DNA: TGTGCCAGCAGACCGGGACAGAACTTCTACGAGCAGTACTTC; CDR3: CASRPGQNFYEQYF
size: -; V: TRBV4-3; J: TRBJ2-7; D: TRBD1; DNA: TGCGCCAGCAGCCAGCTCGCCGGGACAGGGCGCTACGAGCAGTACTTC; CDR3: CASSQLAGTGRYEQYF
size: few; V: TRBV7-6; J: TRBJ1-4; D: TRBD1; DNA: TGTGCCAGCAGCTTAGGGACAGGGTTGAGTGAAAAACTGTTTTTT; CDR3: CASSLGTGLSEKLFF
size: many; V: TRBV12-3/TRBV12-4; J: TRBJ1-2; D: -; DNA: TGTGCCAGCAGCCCAGGACAGATCTATGGCTACACCTTC; CDR3: CASSPGQIYGYTF
size: few; V: TRBV20-1; J: TRBJ2-5; D: TRBD2; DNA: TGCAGTGCGGGACCAGCGGGAGTAAGGGGAGAGACCCAGTACTTC; CDR3: CSAGPAGVRGETQYF
size: few; V: TRBV30; J: TRBJ1-3; D: TRBD1; DNA: TGTGCCTGGAGTAGGACAGGTCTCTCTGGAAACACCATATATTTT; CDR3: CAWSRTGLSGNTIYF
size: few; V: TRBV28; J: TRBJ1-1; D: TRBD1; DNA: TGTGCCAGCAGCTTCCAGGGGGGGGTGTACATGAACACTGAAGCTTTCTTT; CDR3: CASSFQGGVYMNTEAFF
size: -; V: TRBV20-1; J: TRBJ2-2; D: -; DNA: TGCAGTGCTAGAGAGGCAGGGAAGGCCGGGGAGCTGTTTTTT; CDR3: CSAREAGKAGELFF
size: few; V: TRBV5-1; J: TRBJ2-1; D: -; DNA: TGCGCCAGCAGCTTACAAGGACTTGTCACCTACAATGAGCAGTTCTTC; CDR3: CASSLQGLVTYNEQFF
size: few; V: TRBV10-3; J: TRBJ1-6; D: -; DNA: TGTGCCATCACTCATGGAGCATCCAATTCACCCCTCCACTTT; CDR3: CAITHGASNSPLHF
size: -; V: TRBV3-1; J: TRBJ2-7; D: TRBD2; DNA: TGTGCCAGCAGCCAAGATAGCGGGAGGGCCTCCGAGCAGTACTTC; CDR3: CASSQDSGRASEQYF
size: many; V: TRBV9; J: TRBJ2-1; D: TRBD2; DNA: TGTGCCAGCAGCGCCGCCGGGACTAGCCACAGTGAGCAGTTCTTC; CDR3: CASSAAGTSHSEQFF
size: many; V: TRBV4-2; J: TRBJ2-2; D: TRBD2; DNA: TGTGCCAGCAGCCAGAATGTCCTAGCGGGGAACACCGGGGAGCTGTTTTTT; CDR3: CASSQNVLAGNTGELFF
size: few; V: TRBV19; J: TRBJ1-1; D: -; DNA: TGTGCCAGTAGTATAAAATCGGGAGCAGCTTTCTTT; CDR3: CASSIKSGAAFF